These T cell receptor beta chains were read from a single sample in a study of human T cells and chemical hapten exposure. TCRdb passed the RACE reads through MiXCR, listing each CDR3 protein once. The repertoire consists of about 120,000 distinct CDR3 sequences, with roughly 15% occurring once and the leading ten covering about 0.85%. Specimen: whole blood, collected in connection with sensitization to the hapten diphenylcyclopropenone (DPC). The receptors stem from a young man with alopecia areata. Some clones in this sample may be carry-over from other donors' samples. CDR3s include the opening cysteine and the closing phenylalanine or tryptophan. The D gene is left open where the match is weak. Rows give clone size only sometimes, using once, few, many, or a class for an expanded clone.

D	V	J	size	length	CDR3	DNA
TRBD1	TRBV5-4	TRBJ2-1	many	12	CASSLQGDEQFF	TGTGCCAGCAGCTTACAGGGGGATGAGCAGTTCTTC
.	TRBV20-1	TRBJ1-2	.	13	CSARWVAVYGYTF	TGCAGTGCTAGATGGGTAGCTGTCTATGGCTACACCTTC
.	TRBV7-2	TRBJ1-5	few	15	CASSPSSGTNQPQHF	TGTGCCAGCAGCCCCTCCTCCGGCACGAATCAGCCCCAGCATTTT
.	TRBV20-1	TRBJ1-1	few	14	CSARDQRGVTEAFF	TGCAGTGCTAGAGATCAACGGGGAGTAACTGAAGCTTTCTTT
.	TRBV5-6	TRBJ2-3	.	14	CASSLDLSTDTQYF	TGTGCCAGCAGCTTGGACTTGAGCACAGATACGCAGTATTTT
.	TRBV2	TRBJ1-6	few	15	CASSEAQGYNSPLHF	TGTGCCAGCAGTGAAGCGCAGGGGTATAATTCACCCCTCCACTTT
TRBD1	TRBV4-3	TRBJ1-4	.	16	CASSQDYRGRSEKLFF	TGCGCCAGCAGCCAAGATTACAGGGGGCGCAGTGAAAAACTGTTTTTT
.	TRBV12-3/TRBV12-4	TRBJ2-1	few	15	CASSFVSGSYNEQFF	TGTGCCAGCAGTTTTGTTTCCGGCTCCTACAATGAGCAGTTCTTC
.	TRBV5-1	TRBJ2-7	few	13	CASSLNSAYEQYF	TGCGCCAGCAGCTTGAACAGCGCCTACGAGCAGTACTTC
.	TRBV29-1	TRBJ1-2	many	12	CSVEGRGYGYTF	TGCAGCGTTGAAGGCAGGGGCTATGGCTACACCTTC
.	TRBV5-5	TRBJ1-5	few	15	CASSDQTGQYQPQHF	TGTGCCAGCAGCGACCAGACAGGACAATATCAGCCCCAGCATTTT
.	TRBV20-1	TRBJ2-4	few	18	CSAYPAHYQKLAKNIQYF	TGCAGTGCTTACCCCGCGCATTACCAAAAACTAGCCAAAAACATTCAGTACTTC
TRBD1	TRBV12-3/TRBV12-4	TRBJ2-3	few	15	CASSLEGQPTDTQYF	TGTGCCAGCAGTTTAGAGGGACAGCCCACAGATACGCAGTATTTT
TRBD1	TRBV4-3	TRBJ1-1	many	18	CASSQVIWTGGRGTEAFF	TGCGCCAGCAGCCAAGTAATCTGGACAGGGGGCCGAGGCACTGAAGCTTTCTTT
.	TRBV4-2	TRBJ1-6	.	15	CASSQDREESTPLHF	TGTGCCAGCAGCCAAGATCGGGAAGAGTCCACACCCCTCCACTTT
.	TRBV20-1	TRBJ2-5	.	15	CSAREHSRGRETQYF	TGCAGTGCTAGAGAGCATTCCAGGGGTCGGGAGACCCAGTACTTC
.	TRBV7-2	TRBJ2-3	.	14	CASSSIESTDTQYF	TGTGCCAGCAGCTCTATAGAGAGCACAGATACGCAGTATTTT
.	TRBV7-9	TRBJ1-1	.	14	CASSHPTGHTEAFF	TGTGCCAGCAGCCACCCCACCGGACACACTGAAGCTTTCTTT
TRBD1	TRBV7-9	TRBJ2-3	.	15	CASSLDRGAADTQYF	TGTGCCAGCAGCTTAGACAGGGGAGCGGCAGATACGCAGTATTTT
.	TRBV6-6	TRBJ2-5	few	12	CASSSNPAGQYF	TGTGCCAGCAGTTCCAATCCCGCCGGCCAGTACTTC